The T cell receptor (beta chain) under discussion was sequenced for a study of cytomegalovirus exposure and HLA in healthy donors. Study context: From donors who were HLA-typed, an early data release held around 80 million unique TCRs. Among the 300 to 450 genotyped donors, 81% were placed in the Caucasian-associated ancestry cluster.

PCR employed 60 Vbeta and 13 Jbeta primers. In the source study's methods: About 12 million shared chains were among the roughly 80 million unique TCR beta chains that a later analysis counted. TCRdb keeps only in-frame clones here, not all; method: immunoSEQ multiplex PCR. The V and J calls and the clone size are those of that table, but D and trimming were determined from the DNA. This table has 180,000 or so clones, about four fifths appearing once. The CDR3 runs 13 residues. V dropped 3 bases and J dropped 3; count of bases not matched to a gene: 0. Germline CDR1 and CDR2: LNHDA and SQIVND (reference sequence). Broader study findings: Later examination showed HLA-associated TCR beta chains had greater clonal expansion than equally common others.

Regarding this clone: As yet, its antigen is unknown.

This chain uses TRBV19 with TRBJ2-3; 7 nucleotides match TRBD2. The clonotype comes from a female donor in good health and CMV-seronegative. The sequenced material came from PBMCs. CDR3 amino acids: CASSMGGTDTQYF. The CDR3 nucleotides read TGTGCCAGTAGTATGGGGGGGACAGATACGCAGTATTTT. Based on the CDR3 plus reference TRBV19 and TRBJ2-3, the full variable domain is DGGITQSPKYLFRKEGQNVTLSCEQNLNHDAMYWYRQDPGQGLRLIYYSQIVNDFQKGDIAEGYSVSREKKESFPLTVTSAQKNPTAFYLCASSMGGTDTQYFGPGTRLTVL.